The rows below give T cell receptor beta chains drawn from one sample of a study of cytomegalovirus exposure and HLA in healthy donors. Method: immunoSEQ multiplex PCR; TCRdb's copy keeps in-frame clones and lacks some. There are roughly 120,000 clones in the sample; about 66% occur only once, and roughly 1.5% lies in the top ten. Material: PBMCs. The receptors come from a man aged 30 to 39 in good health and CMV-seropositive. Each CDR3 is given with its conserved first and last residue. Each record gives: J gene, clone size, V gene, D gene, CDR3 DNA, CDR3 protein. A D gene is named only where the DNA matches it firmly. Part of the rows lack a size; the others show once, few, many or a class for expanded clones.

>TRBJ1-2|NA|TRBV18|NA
TGTGCCAGCTCACCAAAGGCGGAGCCTAACTATGGCTACACCTTC
CASSPKAEPNYGYTF
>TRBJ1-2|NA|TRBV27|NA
TGTGCCAGCAGTTTCAGTGAGGGCCGATATGGCTACACCTTC
CASSFSEGRYGYTF
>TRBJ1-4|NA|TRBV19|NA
TGTGCCAGTAGTATAGAAATGGGAGCAACTAATGAAAAACTGTTTTTT
CASSIEMGATNEKLFF
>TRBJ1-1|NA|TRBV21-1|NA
TGTGCCAGCAGCAAAATGACAGGGGGCTCTGGGGAAGCTTTCTTT
CASSKMTGGSGEAFF
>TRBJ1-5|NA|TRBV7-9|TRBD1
TGTGCCAGCAGTTCTACAGGGGAGGAACAGCCCCAGCATTTT
CASSSTGEEQPQHF
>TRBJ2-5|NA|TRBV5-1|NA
TGCGCCAGCCGTAGAACAGGACAAGAGACCCAGTACTTC
CASRRTGQETQYF
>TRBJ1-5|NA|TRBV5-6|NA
TGTGCCAGCAGCCGGAGACAGACTAGCAATCAGCCCCAGCATTTT
CASSRRQTSNQPQHF
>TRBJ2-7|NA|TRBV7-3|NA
TGTGCCAGCAGCTTACGCCGGGGAAACGAGCAGTACTTC
CASSLRRGNEQYF
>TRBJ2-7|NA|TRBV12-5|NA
TGTGCTAGTGGTCCCGGACTGAGCTCCTACGAGCAGTACTTC
CASGPGLSSYEQYF
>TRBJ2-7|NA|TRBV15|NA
TGTGCCACCAGCCGATTACAGGGAAACGCCTACGAGCAGTACTTC
CATSRLQGNAYEQYF
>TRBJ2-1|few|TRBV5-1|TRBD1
TGCGCCAGCAGCCCAGGGGCGACAGGGGGATACCTTACTACCCTCTACAATGAGCAGTTCTTC
CASSPGATGGYLTTLYNEQFF
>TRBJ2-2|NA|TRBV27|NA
TGTGCCAGCAGTTTAATGTACAGAATGAACACCGGGGAGCTGTTTTTT
CASSLMYRMNTGELFF
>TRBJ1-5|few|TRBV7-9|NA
TGTGCCAGCAGCTTCGCACAGAATCAGCCCCAGCATTTT
CASSFAQNQPQHF
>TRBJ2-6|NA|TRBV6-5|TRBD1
TGTGCCAGCAGCAAGCTGGCGAAGGGGGCCAACGTCCTGACCTTC
CASSKLAKGANVLTF
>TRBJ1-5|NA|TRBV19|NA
TGTGCCAGTAGGAAGGGCCTGGTCGTTTGGGGGGATCAGCCCCAGCATTTT
CASRKGLVVWGDQPQHF
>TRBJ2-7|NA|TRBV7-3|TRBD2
TGTGCCAGCAGCTTCGGGACTAGCGGATACGAGCAGTACTTC
CASSFGTSGYEQYF
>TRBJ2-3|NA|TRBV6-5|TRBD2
TGTGCCAGCAGGCTAGCGGGACTCACAGATACGCAGTATTTT
CASRLAGLTDTQYF
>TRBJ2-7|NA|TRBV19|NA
TGTGCCAGTAGTATAGATCACCCGGACAGCGAGCAGTACTTC
CASSIDHPDSEQYF
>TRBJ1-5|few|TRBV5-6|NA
TGTGCCAGCAGCCTCGGACAGCATCAGCCCCAGCATTTT
CASSLGQHQPQHF
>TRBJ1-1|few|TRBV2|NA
TGTGCCAGCATCGGGTTGGAAAGGAACACTGAAGCTTTCTTT
CASIGLERNTEAFF
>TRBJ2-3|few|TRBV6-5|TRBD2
TGTGCCAGCAGTTACAAGCGGGGCGCCACAGATACGCAGTATTTT
CASSYKRGATDTQYF
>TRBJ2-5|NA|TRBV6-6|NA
TGTGCCAGCAGTTACGGGCACCAAGAGACCCAGTACTTC
CASSYGHQETQYF
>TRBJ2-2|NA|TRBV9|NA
TGTGCCAGCAGCGCCGATCGAGCCACCGGGGAGCTGTTTTTT
CASSADRATGELFF
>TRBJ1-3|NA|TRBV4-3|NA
TGCGCCAGCAGCCAAGTAAACTCAGGGGGAAACACCATATATTTT
CASSQVNSGGNTIYF
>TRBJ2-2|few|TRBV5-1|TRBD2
TGCGCCAGCAGCTCGCGGACTAGCGGGAATCCCACCGGGGAGCTGTTTTTT
CASSSRTSGNPTGELFF
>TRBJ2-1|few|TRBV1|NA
TGCACCAGCAGCCAAGGGATTAGGCTAGCTGTTCGAGAGCAGTTCTTC
CTSSQGIRLAVREQFF
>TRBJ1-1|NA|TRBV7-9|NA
TGTTCCAGCAGCGTGGGGGGTTCTGAAGCTTTCTTT
CSSSVGGSEAFF
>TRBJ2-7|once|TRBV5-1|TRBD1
TGCGCCAGCAGCTGGGGACAGGGTTTGGGCGAGCAGTACTTC
CASSWGQGLGEQYF
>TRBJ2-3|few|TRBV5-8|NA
TGTGCCAGCAGCTTCCCCCAAGGGGGCACAGATACGCAGTATTTT
CASSFPQGGTDTQYF
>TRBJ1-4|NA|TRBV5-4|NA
TGTGCCAGCGCCGGGAAAGGTGAAAAACTGTTTTTT
CASAGKGEKLFF
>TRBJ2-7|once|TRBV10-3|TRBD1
TGTGCCATCAGCCCAGCCGGCGGACAGGAGTACGAGCAGTACTTC
CAISPAGGQEYEQYF
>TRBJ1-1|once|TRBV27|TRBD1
TGTGCCAGCAGTTTATGGGACAGCACTGAAGCTTTCTTT
CASSLWDSTEAFF
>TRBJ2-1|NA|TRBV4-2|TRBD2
TGTGCCAGCAGCCACCCTAGCGGGAGGTCGGTAGATGAGCAGTTCTTC
CASSHPSGRSVDEQFF
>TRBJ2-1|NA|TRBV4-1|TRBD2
TGCGCCAGCAGCCAATCGAGTAGGGCGGGAGGGCCCGGACGGTTCTTC
CASSQSSRAGGPGRFF
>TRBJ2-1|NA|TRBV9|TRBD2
TGTGCCAGCAGCGTTTTCCGGACTAGCGGGAGGGGTAATGAGCAGTTCTTC
CASSVFRTSGRGNEQFF
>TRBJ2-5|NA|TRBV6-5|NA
TGTGCCAGCACTGAGCGGGAGACCCAGTACTTC
CASTERETQYF
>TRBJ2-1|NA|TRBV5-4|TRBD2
TGTGCCAGCAGCCCCACACCGGGACTAGCGGCTTACAATGAGCAGTTCTTC
CASSPTPGLAAYNEQFF
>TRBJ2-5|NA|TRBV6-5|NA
TGTGCCAGCAGTCGGGTCCTCTCCAAGAGGGAGACCCAGTACTTC
CASSRVLSKRETQYF
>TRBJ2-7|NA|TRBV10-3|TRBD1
TGTGCCACAGGGGGCGGTGCTGGGTACGAGCAGTACTTC
CATGGGAGYEQYF
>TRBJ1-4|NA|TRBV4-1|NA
TGCGCCAGCAGCCAACGAGGGGGACGGCCGTTTGAGAGGAAACTGTTTTTT
CASSQRGGRPFERKLFF
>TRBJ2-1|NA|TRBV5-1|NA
TGCGCCAGCAGCTCCGCTGGAGGAGGGTCAGTAAATGAGCAGTTCTTC
CASSSAGGGSVNEQFF
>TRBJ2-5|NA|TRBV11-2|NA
TGTGCCAGCAGCACCCGTGTCAGGGTAGAGACCCAGTACTTC
CASSTRVRVETQYF
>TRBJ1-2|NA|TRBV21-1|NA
TGTGCCAGCAGCGTACCCGGGACAGGGTTATTAGGGTATGGCTACACCTTC
CASSVPGTGLLGYGYTF
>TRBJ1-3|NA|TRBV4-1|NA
TGCGCCAGCAGCCACGAACAGGGCTCTGGAAACACCATATATTTT
CASSHEQGSGNTIYF
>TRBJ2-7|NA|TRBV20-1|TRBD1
TGCAGTGCTCCACAGGGGAGCGAGCAGTACTTC
CSAPQGSEQYF
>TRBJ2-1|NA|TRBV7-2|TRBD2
TGTGCCAGCAGCTTAGCGGCTAGCGGGAGGTTATATGAGCAGTTCTTC
CASSLAASGRLYEQFF
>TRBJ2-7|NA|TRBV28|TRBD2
TGTGCCAGCAGGACTAGCGGGGGAAATTTAAGCTCCTACGAGCAGTACTTC
CASRTSGGNLSSYEQYF
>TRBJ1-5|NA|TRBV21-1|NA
TGTGCCAGAGGCAGGGTATACAATCAGCCCCAGCATTTT
CARGRVYNQPQHF
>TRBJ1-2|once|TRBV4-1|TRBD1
TGCGCCAGCAGCCAAGATAACAGGGGATTCTATGGCTACACCTTC
CASSQDNRGFYGYTF